The rows below give T cell receptor beta chains drawn from one sample of a study of neurological immune-mediated disorders. TCRdb passed the 5' RACE reads through MiXCR, listing each CDR3 protein once. The profile shows fewer than 50,000 distinct CDR3 sequences, 14% of them singletons. The specimen was CD4+ T cells from blood. The receptors come from a woman aged 60-75 years with HTLV-1-associated myelopathy (HAM/TSP). CDR3s include the opening cysteine and the closing phenylalanine or tryptophan. A D gene is named only where the DNA matches it firmly. The size entry gives once, few, many, or a class for an expanded clone.

J gene	D gene	V gene	clone size	CDR3 protein	CDR3 DNA
TRBJ1-3	TRBD1	TRBV20-1	many	CSATGQGMSGNTIYF	TGCAGTGCAACCGGACAGGGAATGTCGGGAAACACCATATATTTT
TRBJ1-1	TRBD1	TRBV12-3/TRBV12-4	many	CASSFGQGLTEAFF	TGTGCCAGCAGTTTTGGACAGGGCTTAACTGAAGCTTTCTTT
TRBJ2-7	TRBD1	TRBV20-1	many	CSASRTGTGDEQYF	TGCAGTGCTAGCAGGACAGGGACGGGGGACGAGCAGTACTTC
TRBJ2-3	TRBD2	TRBV7-2	many	CASSLGLAGGTDTQYF	TGTGCCAGCAGCTTGGGGCTAGCGGGGGGCACAGATACGCAGTATTTT
TRBJ2-1	TRBD1	TRBV20-1	once	CSARSWTGLNEQFF	TGCAGTGCTAGATCCTGGACAGGGTTAAATGAGCAGTTCTTC
TRBJ2-1	TRBD2	TRBV7-8	many	CASSFQAGGPPNYYNEQFF	TGTGCCAGCAGCTTTCAAGCGGGGGGGCCCCCCAACTACTACAATGAGCAGTTCTTC
TRBJ1-1	-	TRBV20-1	many	CSARKQGTEAFF	TGCAGTGCTAGAAAACAGGGCACTGAAGCTTTCTTT
TRBJ2-3	-	TRBV20-1	medium-sized	CSAGGPRDTQYF	TGCAGTGCCGGGGGGCCCAGAGATACGCAGTATTTT
TRBJ2-2	TRBD2	TRBV20-1	many	CSAASGGSFANTGELFF	TGCAGTGCTGCTAGCGGGGGGTCCTTCGCGAACACCGGGGAGCTGTTTTTT
TRBJ2-1	-	TRBV21-1	many	CASSSRQGEQFF	TGTGCCAGCAGCAGCCGACAAGGAGAGCAGTTCTTC
TRBJ1-2	-	TRBV7-9	many	CASSLWGSYTF	TGTGCCAGCAGCTTATGGGGTAGCTACACCTTC
TRBJ2-2	TRBD1	TRBV10-3	many	CAIRPGQGARTGELFF	TGTGCCATCAGACCCGGTCAGGGGGCTAGGACCGGGGAGCTGTTTTTT
TRBJ2-6	TRBD1	TRBV5-1	many	CASSLTGDRLISGANVLTF	TGCGCCAGCAGCTTGACAGGGGACAGGTTGATCTCTGGGGCCAACGTCCTGACTTTC
TRBJ1-4	-	TRBV4-1	many	CASSPGKGFINEKLFF	TGCGCCAGCAGCCCGGGCAAGGGTTTCATCAATGAAAAACTGTTTTTT
TRBJ1-6	-	TRBV4-1	many	CASSQDWDLGVLSYNSPLHF	TGCGCCAGCAGCCAAGATTGGGATTTGGGGGTTCTCTCCTATAATTCACCCCTCCACTTT
TRBJ2-5	TRBD2	TRBV20-1	many	CSARAGGQETQYF	TGCAGTGCTAGGGCGGGGGGTCAAGAGACCCAGTACTTC